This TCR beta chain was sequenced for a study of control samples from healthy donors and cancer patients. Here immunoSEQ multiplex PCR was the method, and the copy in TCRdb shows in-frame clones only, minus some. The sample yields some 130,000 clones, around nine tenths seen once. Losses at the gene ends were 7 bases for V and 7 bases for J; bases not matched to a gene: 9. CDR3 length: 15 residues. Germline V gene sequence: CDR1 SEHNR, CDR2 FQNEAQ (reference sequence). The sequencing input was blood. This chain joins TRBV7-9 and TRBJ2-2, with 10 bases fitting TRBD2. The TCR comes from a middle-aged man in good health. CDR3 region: CASTSGGRDGGELFF. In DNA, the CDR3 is TGTGCCAGCACTAGCGGGGGCCGAGATGGCGGGGAGCTGTTTTTT. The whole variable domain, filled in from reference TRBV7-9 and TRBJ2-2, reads DTGVSQNPRHKITKRGQNVTFRCDPISEHNRLYWYRQTLGQGPEFLTYFQNEAQLEKSRLLSDRFSAERPKGSFSTLEIQRTEQGDSAMYLCASTSGGRDGGELFFGEGSRLTVL.